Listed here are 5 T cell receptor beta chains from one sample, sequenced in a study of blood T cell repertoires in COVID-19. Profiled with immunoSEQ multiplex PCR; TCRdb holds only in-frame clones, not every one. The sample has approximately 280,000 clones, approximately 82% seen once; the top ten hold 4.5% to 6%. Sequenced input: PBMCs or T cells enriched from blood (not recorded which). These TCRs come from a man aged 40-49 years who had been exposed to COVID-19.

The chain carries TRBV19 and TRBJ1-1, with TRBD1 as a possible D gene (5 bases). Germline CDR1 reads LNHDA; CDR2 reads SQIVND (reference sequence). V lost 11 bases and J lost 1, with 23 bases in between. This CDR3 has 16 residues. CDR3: CACSLNAGRTNTEAFF. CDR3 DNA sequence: TGTGCCTGTTCTTTAAATGCGGGACGGACGAACACTGAAGCTTTCTTT.

The CDR3 nucleotides read TGCGCCAGCAGCCTTGTGGCCAGCTCCTACAATGAGCAGTTCTTC. It yields the protein CASSLVASSYNEQFF. The V and J genes are TRBV5-1 and TRBJ2-1; D gene ambiguous. Germline CDR1 and CDR2: SGHRS and YFSETQ. Trimming took 4 bases from V and 0 from J, leaving 11 bases between them. This CDR3 spans 15 amino acids.

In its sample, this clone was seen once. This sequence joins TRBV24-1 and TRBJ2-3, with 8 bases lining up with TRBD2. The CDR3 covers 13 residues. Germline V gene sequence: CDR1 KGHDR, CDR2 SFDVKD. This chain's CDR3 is CAVEGLVTGTQYF. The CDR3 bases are TGTGCTGTCGAGGGACTAGTCACGGGTACGCAGTATTTT.

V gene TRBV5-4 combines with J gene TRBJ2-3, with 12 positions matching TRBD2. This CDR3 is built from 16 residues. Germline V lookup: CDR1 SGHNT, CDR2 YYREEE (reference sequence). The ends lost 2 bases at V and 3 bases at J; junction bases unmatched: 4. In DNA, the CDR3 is TGTGCCAGCAGCTTCCGTGGACTAGCGGGAACAGATACGCAGTATTTT. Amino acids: CASSFRGLAGTDTQYF.

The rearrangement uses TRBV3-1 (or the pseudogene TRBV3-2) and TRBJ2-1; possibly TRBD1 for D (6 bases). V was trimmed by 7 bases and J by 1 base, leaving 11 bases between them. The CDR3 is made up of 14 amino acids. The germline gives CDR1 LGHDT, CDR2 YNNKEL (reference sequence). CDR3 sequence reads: CASKNQGSYNEQFF. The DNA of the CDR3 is TGTGCCAGCAAAAATCAGGGGTCCTACAATGAGCAGTTCTTC.